One and the same sample provided the 21 T cell receptor beta chains below, sequenced in a study of glioma-infiltrating T cells after dendritic cell vaccination. The protocol was immunoSEQ multiplex PCR, while the TCRdb copy is restricted to in-frame clones and leaves out a portion. The repertoire includes nearly 85,000 clones, about 90% of them detected once, and 3% to 3.5% sits in the top ten. Sequencing was performed on blood, taken before dendritic cell vaccination. Receptors originate from a human donor with glioblastoma.

V usage is TRBV18 and J usage is TRBJ1-3; 9 bases are shared with TRBD1. Germline CDR1 is KGHSH and CDR2 is LQKENI. V lost 3 bases and J lost 4; bases outside the gene matches: 10. The CDR3 is made up of 17 amino acids. CDR3 DNA: TGTGCCAGCTCACCGCCCATTACCGGGACAGGGGGAAACACCATATATTTT. Translation: CASSPPITGTGGNTIYF.

The chain uses TRBV5-1 and TRBJ2-7; the match to TRBD2 covers 10 bases. Germline CDR1 is SGHRS and CDR2 is YFSETQ. The CDR3 runs to 17 residues. Trimming at V came to 2 bases and at J to 4 bases, leaving 12 bases not matched to a gene. The CDR3 DNA is TGCGCCAGCAGCTTAGGAGCGGGGGGGCCGGTCCCTTACGAGCAGTACTTC. This encodes CASSLGAGGPVPYEQYF.

The chain links TRBV2 to TRBJ1-5; D gene unclear. Germline V gives CDR1 SNHLY, CDR2 FYNNEI. The CDR3 loop spans 14 amino acids. The V gene lost 6 bases and the J gene lost 1 base, with 10 bases spanning the gap. The CDR3 spells CASREEASNQPQHF. In nucleotides, the CDR3 is TGTGCCAGCAGGGAGGAGGCAAGCAATCAGCCCCAGCATTTT.

The rearrangement joins TRBV6-1 to TRBJ2-5, with 10 bases identical to TRBD1. V lost 7 bases, J lost 6 bases, and 5 bases stayed unmatched. CDR1 and CDR2 from the germline V gene are MNHNS and SASEGT. The length of the CDR3 is 13 residues. The CDR3 DNA reads TGTGCCAGCAAGACAGGGGGCTGGAAGACCCAGTACTTC. Its protein product is CASKTGGWKTQYF.

This clone was detected only a few times. The chain has TRBV10-2 and TRBJ2-7; 16 bases map to TRBD2. Germline-derived CDR1 and CDR2 are WSHSY and SAAADI. The CDR3 is 19 amino acids. V lost 6 bases to trimming and J lost 0 bases; unmatched junction nucleotides: 11. The CDR3 protein is CASSPGGLAGGPPSYEQYF. For the CDR3, the DNA is TGCGCCAGCAGCCCAGGGGGACTAGCGGGAGGGCCTCCCTCCTACGAGCAGTACTTC.

In DNA, the CDR3 is TGTGCCAGCAGCTTCCCTGGGACTAGCACAGATACGCAGTATTTT. Translated, it gives CASSFPGTSTDTQYF. The rearrangement uses TRBV5-4 and TRBJ2-3, with D maybe TRBD2 (6 bases). Trimming stripped 2 bases from V and 0 bases from J, with 10 bases between. This CDR3 region has 15 residues. Germline-derived CDR1 and CDR2 are SGHNT and YYREEE (reference sequence).

The J gene is TRBJ1-5, the V gene TRBV19, with D tentatively TRBD1 (5 bases). V gave up 11 bases and J gave up 6 bases, with 17 bases separating them. Germline loops: CDR1 LNHDA, CDR2 SQIVND (reference sequence). This CDR3 region has 13 residues. The chain's CDR3 is CAVRQSSGQPQHF. For the CDR3, the DNA is TGTGCCGTTAGACAGTCCTCCGGTCAGCCCCAGCATTTT.

This chain joins TRBV2 and TRBJ2-5, with 8 bases that match TRBD2. The germline CDR1 and CDR2 sequences are SNHLY and FYNNEI. This CDR3 spans 14 amino acids. V gave up 0 bases and J gave up 12 bases; unmatched junction bases: 9. CDR3 coding DNA: TGTGCCAGCAGTGAAGCTCGCCTAGCGGGTACAGAGTACTTC. The encoded protein is CASSEARLAGTEYF. Using reference TRBV2 and TRBJ2-5 for the parts outside the CDR3, the full variable domain is EPEVTQTPSHQVTQMGQEVILRCVPISNHLYFYWYRQILGQKVEFLVSFYNNEISEKSEIFDDQFSVERPDGSNFTLKIRSTKLEDSAMYFCASSEARLAGTEYFGPGTRLLVL.

The genes are TRBV2 and TRBJ2-7, with 7 nucleotides matching TRBD1. The CDR3 contains 15 residues. Losses at the gene ends were 6 bases for V and 5 bases for J; bases not matched to a gene: 13. Per germline, CDR1 SNHLY and CDR2 FYNNEI. The CDR3 protein is CASRKIIGTAHEQYF. The DNA of the CDR3 is TGTGCCAGCAGGAAAATAATAGGGACAGCTCACGAGCAGTACTTC.

The rearrangement links TRBV7-9 to TRBJ1-2; perhaps TRBD1 as D (5 bases). Germline V gene data show CDR1 as SEHNR and CDR2 as FQNEAQ (reference sequence). The CDR3 extends over 13 amino acids. V was cut by 1 base and J by 13 bases, with 16 bases left in between. The CDR3 coding sequence is TGTGCCAGCAGCTTAGGACAGCACGTAACTGGCACCTTC. It yields the protein CASSLGQHVTGTF.

The chain links TRBV7-3 to TRBJ2-1; TRBD2 matches at 7 bases. J was trimmed by 8 bases and V by 4 bases; bases with no gene match: 5. This CDR3 region has 13 residues. Germline V gene sequence: CDR1 SGHTA, CDR2 FQGTGA. As DNA, the CDR3 is TGTGCCAGCAGCTCCGGGAGGAAGGATGAGCAGTTCTTC. Its translation: CASSSGRKDEQFF.

V and J are TRBV6-5 and TRBJ2-4; tentatively, D is TRBD2 (6 bases). CDR3 length equals 13 residues. The ends were cut back, 5 bases at V and 6 bases at J, with 11 bases in the middle. Germline V gives CDR1 MNHEY, CDR2 SVGAGI. CDR3 coding DNA: TGTGCCAGCAGTGAAGTGGGGGGAAACATTCAGTACTTC. This codes for CASSEVGGNIQYF.

The chain links TRBV2 to TRBJ2-5; weak D call: TRBD2 (5 bases). Per germline, CDR1 SNHLY and CDR2 FYNNEI. This CDR3 comprises 13 residues. The V gene lost 4 bases and the J gene lost 4 bases, with 10 bases spanning the gap. The CDR3 protein is CASSAGRRETQYF. CDR3 sequence (DNA): TGTGCCAGCAGTGCGGGAAGGAGAGAGACCCAGTACTTC. The full variable domain, with the rest looked up from reference TRBV2 and TRBJ2-5, is EPEVTQTPSHQVTQMGQEVILRCVPISNHLYFYWYRQILGQKVEFLVSFYNNEISEKSEIFDDQFSVERPDGSNFTLKIRSTKLEDSAMYFCASSAGRRETQYFGPGTRLLVL.

This chain connects TRBV11-3 to TRBJ2-1, with a weak D call TRBD2 (6 bases). From germline, CDR1 is SGHNT and CDR2 YENEEA. Trimming left V 8 bases short and J 4 bases short, with 15 bases between. The CDR3 totals 14 residues. The CDR3 bases are TGTGCCAGCGGTCGACTAGACGGGTACAATGAGCAGTTCTTC. This translates into CASGRLDGYNEQFF.

The chain is built from TRBV5-4 and TRBJ2-5, with 7 bases lining up with TRBD2. The CDR3 runs 15 residues. Trimming took 0 bases from V and 3 from J; bases not matched to a gene: 5. Per the germline V gene, CDR1 is SGHNT and CDR2 is YYREEE (reference sequence). The CDR3 region is CASSLEAAGEETQYF. CDR3 in DNA: TGTGCCAGCAGCTTGGAGGCGGCGGGAGAAGAGACCCAGTACTTC.

The CDR3 loop reads CASSLVRGVNTEAFF. The CDR3 nucleotides read TGTGCCAGCAGCTTAGTTCGGGGAGTGAACACTGAAGCTTTCTTT. V gene TRBV7-2 combines with J gene TRBJ1-1; D ambiguous. Germline-derived CDR1 and CDR2 are SGHTA and FQGNSA. This CDR3 spans 15 amino acids. Between the trimmed V and J ends, which lost 1 base and 0 bases, there was a span of 9 bases.

In this sample, this clone turned up once. This chain connects TRBV4-2 to TRBJ2-5; 9 nucleotides align to TRBD2. With V trimmed by 0 bases and J by 1 base, 6 bases remained unmatched. The germline CDR1 and CDR2 sequences are LGHNA and YNFKEQ. The length of the CDR3 is 17 residues. In DNA, the CDR3 is TGTGCCAGCAGCCAAGAACCACTAGCGGGTGTCCAAGAGACCCAGTACTTC. It translates to CASSQEPLAGVQETQYF.

The gene calls are TRBV2 and TRBJ2-3; 11 bases fit TRBD2. Trimming removed 7 bases from V and 8 bases from J; junction bases left unmatched: 11. Germline V gives CDR1 SNHLY, CDR2 FYNNEI. The CDR3 contains 15 residues. CDR3 region: CASTVTSGGGGTQYF. The CDR3 region has the DNA TGTGCCAGCACTGTAACTAGCGGGGGAGGGGGTACGCAGTATTTT.

This clone has more than one count but fewer than ten. In the same sample, other DNA sequences code for this CDR3. J is TRBJ1-1 and V is TRBV7-9, with TRBD1 matching over 9 bases. Germline CDR1 and CDR2: SEHNR and FQNEAQ (reference sequence). The V segment lost 5 bases and the J segment 1 base; nucleotides outside the gene matches: 5. The CDR3 covers 15 residues. CDR3: CASSPGQGWNTEAFF. The CDR3 region has the DNA TGTGCCAGCAGCCCGGGACAGGGATGGAACACTGAAGCTTTCTTT.

V and J are TRBV6-1 and TRBJ2-7; TRBD1 aligns across 7 bases. Germline assignment: CDR1 MNHNS and CDR2 SASEGT. With V trimmed by 7 bases and J by 2 bases, 8 bases remained unmatched. The CDR3 has 14 amino acids. CDR3 sequence: CASTPGTAAYEQYF. The DNA for the CDR3 is TGTGCCAGCACTCCCGGGACAGCCGCCTACGAGCAGTACTTC.

The chain links TRBV29-1 to TRBJ2-6; 9 bases align to TRBD1. J lost 0 bases, V lost 7 bases, and 4 bases had no gene match. The CDR3 is made up of 15 amino acids. CDR1 is SQVTM, CDR2 ANQGSEA, per germline. CDR3 coding DNA: TGCAGCGCTCGGACAGGGGACTCTGGGGCCAACGTCCTGACTTTC. It yields the protein CSARTGDSGANVLTF.